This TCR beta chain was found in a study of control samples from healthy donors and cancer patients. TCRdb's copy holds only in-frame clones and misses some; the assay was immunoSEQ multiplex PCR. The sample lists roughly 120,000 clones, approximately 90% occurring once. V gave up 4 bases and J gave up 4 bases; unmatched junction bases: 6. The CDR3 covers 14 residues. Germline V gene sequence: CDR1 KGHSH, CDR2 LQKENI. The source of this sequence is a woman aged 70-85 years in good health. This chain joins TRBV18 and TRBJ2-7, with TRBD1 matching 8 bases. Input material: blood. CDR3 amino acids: CASSLGQGTYEQYF. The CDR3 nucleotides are TGTGCCAGCTCACTTGGACAGGGAACGTACGAGCAGTACTTC.